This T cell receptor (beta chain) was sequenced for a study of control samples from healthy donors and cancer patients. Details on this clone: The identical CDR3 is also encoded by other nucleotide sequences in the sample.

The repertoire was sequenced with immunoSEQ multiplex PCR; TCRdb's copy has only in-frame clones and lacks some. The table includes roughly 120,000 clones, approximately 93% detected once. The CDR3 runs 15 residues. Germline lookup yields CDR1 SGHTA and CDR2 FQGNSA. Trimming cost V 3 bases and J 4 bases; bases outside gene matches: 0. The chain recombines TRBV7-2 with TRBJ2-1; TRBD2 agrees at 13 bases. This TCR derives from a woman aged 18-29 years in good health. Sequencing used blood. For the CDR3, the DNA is TGTGCCAGCAGCTTGGGACTAGCGGGGTACAATGAGCAGTTCTTC. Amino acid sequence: CASSLGLAGYNEQFF.